This T cell receptor beta chain appears in the sequencing data of a study of T-cell reconstitution after alpha-beta-depleted transplantation in children. This clonotype has just one count. The authors prepared the TCRbeta library with unique molecular identifiers. TCRdb ran MiXCR on the PCR reads and lists one entry per CDR3 protein. Of roughly 200,000 distinct CDR3 sequences detected, approximately 9% appear once; the ten largest clones hold approximately 6.2%. Per germline, CDR1 KGHSH and CDR2 LQKENI. This CDR3 is 15 amino acids long. The V gene lost 0 bases and the J gene lost 1 base, with 8 bases spanning the gap.

The V gene is TRBV18, the J gene TRBJ2-3; D is possibly TRBD1 or TRBD2 (5 bases each). The specimen comprised PBMCs from the stem cell graft donor, sampled from the stem cell graft. The sequence came from a human donor who donated a stem cell graft to a child with acute lymphoblastic leukemia. CDR3 bases: TGTGCCAGCTCACCACCGGGACGGGGCACAGATACGCAGTATTTT. Translating it yields CASSPPGRGTDTQYF.